These 24 T cell receptor beta chains originate from one sample sequenced in a study of T-cell reconstitution after alpha-beta-depleted transplantation in children. Preparation of the TCRbeta library involved a method that used unique molecular identifiers. TCRdb processed the PCR reads anew with MiXCR; each CDR3 protein has one entry. The sample shows 350,000 to 450,000 distinct CDR3 sequences, roughly 22% of them seen only once. This specimen consisted of PBMCs from the stem cell graft donor, obtained from the stem cell graft. The origin of the receptors is a human donor who donated a stem cell graft to a child with acute myeloid leukemia.

In this sample, this clonotype turned up many times. This rearrangement joins TRBV29-1 to TRBJ1-2; D is unclear. Germline assignment: CDR1 SQVTM and CDR2 ANQGSEA. Trimming took 3 bases from V and 4 from J, leaving 3 bases between them. This CDR3 comprises 10 residues. The CDR3 here is CSVDGYGYTF. The CDR3 region has the DNA TGCAGCGTTGACGGCTATGGCTACACCTTC. The variable domain in full, completed from reference TRBV29-1 and TRBJ1-2, reads SAVISQKPSRDICQRGTSLTIQCQVDSQVTMMFWYRQQPGQSLTLIATANQGSEATYESGFVIDKFPISRPNLTFSTLTVSNMSPEDSSIYLCSVDGYGYTFGSGTRLTVV.

This clonotype was counted only a few times. The chain recombines TRBV7-2 with TRBJ2-7; 11 nucleotides match TRBD2. Germline V gene data show CDR1 as SGHTA and CDR2 as FQGNSA. CDR3 length: 15 residues. Losses at the gene ends were 4 bases for V and 4 bases for J; bases not matched to a gene: 6. The CDR3 loop is CASSWLAGGNYEQYF. The CDR3 nucleotides read TGTGCCAGCAGCTGGCTAGCGGGAGGTAATTACGAGCAGTACTTC.

This clonotype was counted only a few times. CDR3 loop: CSARELQGLYYGYTF. CDR3 in DNA: TGCAGTGCTAGAGAACTGCAGGGCTTGTACTATGGCTACACCTTC. V and J are TRBV20-1 and TRBJ1-2; D might be TRBD1 (5 bases). The germline V gene encodes CDR1 DFQATT and CDR2 SNEGSKA (reference sequence). CDR3 length: 15 amino acids. V lost 0 bases and J lost 3, with 14 bases in between.

This clonotype was detected many times. The chain combines TRBV29-1 with TRBJ1-1; D remains ambiguous. V lost 6 bases to trimming and J lost 7 bases, with 18 bases between them. Looked up from germline, CDR1 is SQVTM and CDR2 is ANQGSEA. The CDR3 sequence is 13 residues long. The CDR3 DNA is TGCAGCGTCCGCCCTATATCGGGCAGTGAAGCTTTCTTT. Translation: CSVRPISGSEAFF.

This clonotype was seen more than once but under ten times. The chain joins TRBV12-3 or TRBV12-4 to TRBJ2-7; D remains ambiguous. Trimming removed 7 bases from V and 2 bases from J, with 15 bases in between. The CDR3 spans 14 residues. The CDR3 reads CASTLTDLTYEQYF. For the CDR3, the DNA is TGTGCCAGCACCCTGACGGATTTGACCTACGAGCAGTACTTC.

This clonotype was picked up many times. This chain connects TRBV7-9 to TRBJ2-2, with D uncertain. Trimming cost V 5 bases and J 0 bases, with 13 bases left between them. Germline V gene lookup returns CDR1 SEHNR and CDR2 FQNEAQ (reference sequence). This CDR3 region has 16 residues. DNA of the CDR3: TGTGCCAGCAGCCAAGGTGGGGTGGCGAACACCGGGGAGCTGTTTTTT. Protein sequence: CASSQGGVANTGELFF.

This clonotype was seen a handful of times. The chain carries TRBV4-3 and TRBJ2-7; TRBD1 might be the D (6 bases). The CDR3 spans 16 residues. Trimming removed 3 bases at V and 1 base at J, with 16 bases between. Per the germline V gene, CDR1 is LGHNA and CDR2 is YSLEER. The CDR3 spells CASSHSATGESYEQYF. CDR3 nucleotide sequence: TGCGCCAGCAGCCATTCGGCGACAGGAGAATCCTACGAGCAGTACTTC.

This clonotype has only one observation. V and J are TRBV4-2 and TRBJ2-7; TRBD2 agrees at 11 bases. The length of the CDR3 is 15 residues. V lost 3 bases and J lost 3; bases outside the gene matches: 4. Germline lookup yields CDR1 LGHNA and CDR2 YNFKEQ. The CDR3 DNA is TGTGCCAGCAGCCAGGCGACTAGCGGGATCTACGAGCAGTACTTC. Its protein is CASSQATSGIYEQYF.

This clonotype was recorded a few times. The chain carries TRBV28 and TRBJ1-6, with D tentatively TRBD1 (5 bases). Trimming shortened V by 2 bases and J by 7 bases, and 15 bases separated the two germline ends. The CDR3 covers 16 residues. CDR1 is MDHEN, CDR2 SYDVKM, per germline. The CDR3 sequence is CASSLVGEGPNSPLHF. In DNA, the CDR3 is TGTGCCAGCAGTTTAGTAGGGGAAGGCCCAAATTCACCCCTCCACTTT.

The chain is built from TRBV12-3 or TRBV12-4 and TRBJ2-1; 7 nucleotides line up with TRBD2. After removal of 4 bases from V and 7 bases from J, the junction contained 7 bases not matched to a gene. The CDR3 is made up of 14 amino acids. The CDR3 DNA sequence: TGTGCCAGCAGTTCTAGCGGAGGTTCGAATGAGCAGTTCTTC. Translating gives CASSSSGGSNEQFF.

This clonotype was seen more than once but under ten times. The chain carries TRBV4-2 and TRBJ2-1; 7 nucleotides line up with TRBD2. J gave up 4 bases and V 1 base, and 13 bases lay outside the gene matches. The CDR3 is made up of 18 amino acids. CDR1 LGHNA and CDR2 YNFKEQ come from the germline V gene. In DNA, the CDR3 is TGTGCCAGCAGCCAAGGGTTACGGAGGCTAGCGGCATACAATGAGCAGTTCTTC. It is translated as CASSQGLRRLAAYNEQFF.

V usage is TRBV3-1 and J usage is TRBJ2-2; 12 bases match TRBD2. This CDR3 is built from 19 residues. Germline CDR1 LGHDT, CDR2 YNNKEL (reference sequence). The V segment lost 4 bases and the J segment 4 bases; nucleotides outside the gene matches: 13. The CDR3 here is CASSRGVLTSGRSTGELFF. The CDR3 coding sequence is TGTGCCAGCAGCCGGGGTGTCCTGACTAGCGGGAGAAGCACCGGGGAGCTGTTTTTT.

The table lists this clonotype with a few counts. The chain uses TRBV12-3 or TRBV12-4 and TRBJ1-3; 7 bases agree with TRBD1. V lost 5 bases and J lost 1; bases outside the gene matches: 5. CDR3 length: 15 amino acids. CDR3 sequence: CASSLTGKSGNTIYF. In nucleotides, the CDR3 is TGTGCCAGCAGTCTGACAGGGAAGTCTGGAAACACCATATATTTT.

This chain links TRBV7-3 with TRBJ2-1, with D unresolved. Germline-derived CDR1 and CDR2 are SGHTA and FQGTGA. The CDR3 loop spans 15 amino acids. The V end was cut by 3 bases, the J end by 10 bases, with 19 bases between. In DNA, the CDR3 is TGTGCCAGCAGCTTGTTTCCCCTGAGAGGAGTGGAGCAGTTCTTC. It yields the protein CASSLFPLRGVEQFF.

The table lists this clonotype with a few counts. The J gene is TRBJ1-2, the V gene TRBV5-1, with D perhaps matching TRBD1 (5 bases). CDR3 length equals 15 residues. Trimming removed 4 bases at V and 6 bases at J, with 19 bases between. Germline CDR1 and CDR2: SGHRS and YFSETQ. CDR3 nucleotide sequence: TGCGCCAGCAGCCCAGATACAGGCTCCGCTGATGGCTACACCTTC. This translates into CASSPDTGSADGYTF.

The genes are TRBV4-1 and TRBJ2-1, with D uncertain. The CDR3 has 13 amino acids. The ends were cut back, 0 bases at V and 9 bases at J, with 9 bases in the middle. The germline V gene has CDR1 MGHRA and CDR2 YSYEKL. CDR3 amino acids: CASSQDLSPEQFF. For the CDR3, the DNA is TGCGCCAGCAGCCAAGATCTGAGTCCTGAGCAGTTCTTC.

The sample holds a few counts of this clonotype. The chain employs TRBV7-2 and TRBJ2-1; D gene ambiguous. Germline lookup yields CDR1 SGHTA and CDR2 FQGNSA. V dropped 7 bases and J dropped 3 bases, with 16 bases sitting between them. The CDR3 has 15 residues. In DNA form, the CDR3 reads TGTGCCAGCACCAGGACGGCTACCGACTACAATGAGCAGTTCTTC. It yields the protein CASTRTATDYNEQFF.

The rearrangement joins TRBV5-1 to TRBJ2-2, with no clear D. The CDR3 runs to 11 residues. The germline V gene has CDR1 SGHRS and CDR2 YFSETQ. The ends were cut back, 6 bases at V and 2 bases at J, with 2 bases in the middle. CDR3 in amino acids: CASTNTGELFF. The CDR3 region has the DNA TGCGCCAGCACAAACACCGGGGAGCTGTTTTTT.

CDR3 sequence (DNA): TGTGCCAGCACCGAATACGGGACCGGGGAGCTGTTTTTT. This codes for CASTEYGTGELFF. V usage is TRBV25-1 and J usage is TRBJ2-2; no firm D call. This CDR3 has 13 residues. V was clipped by 7 bases and J by 5 bases, with 11 bases between them. CDR1 and CDR2 from the germline V gene are MGHDK and SYGVNS.

This clonotype occurred many times. The chain couples TRBV29-1 to TRBJ2-1, with D possibly being TRBD2 (5 bases). In germline, CDR1 is SQVTM, CDR2 ANQGSEA. This CDR3 contains 12 residues. Trimming stripped 4 bases from V and 5 bases from J, with 9 bases between. The CDR3 is CSVAGWNNEQFF. The CDR3 DNA follows: TGCAGCGTTGCGGGGTGGAACAATGAGCAGTTCTTC.

This rearrangement joins TRBV12-3 or TRBV12-4 to TRBJ1-1; 8 nucleotides agree with TRBD1. The CDR3 is 12 residues long. The J segment lost 11 bases and the V segment lost 3 bases, leaving 5 bases of the junction unmatched. The CDR3 DNA is TGTGCCAGCAGTTTTCAGGGGGCAAGGGCTTTCTTT. Translated: CASSFQGARAFF.

This clonotype was observed a few times. The chain uses TRBV5-8 and TRBJ1-4; D ambiguous. V gave up 4 bases and J gave up 12 bases, with 10 bases separating them. This CDR3 is 11 amino acids long. In germline, CDR1 is SGHTS, CDR2 YDEGEE. In nucleotides, the CDR3 is TGTGCCAGCAGCCTTCAGGAGGAACTGTTTTTT. Translated, it gives CASSLQEELFF.

The chain links TRBV28 to TRBJ2-1; unclear D gene. Germline V gives CDR1 MDHEN, CDR2 SYDVKM. CDR3 length: 15 residues. Trimming took off 7 bases at V and 2 bases at J, with 15 bases between the two ends. CDR3 amino acids: CASISPQRAYNEQFF. CDR3 bases: TGTGCCAGCATCTCCCCCCAAAGGGCCTACAATGAGCAGTTCTTC.

This clonotype turned up a few times. This chain links TRBV12-3 or TRBV12-4 with TRBJ2-1; the match to TRBD2 covers 15 bases. CDR3 size: 14 residues. Trimming cost V 5 bases and J 14 bases; bases outside gene matches: 7. The CDR3 bases are TGTGCCAGCAGTCCCCGGACTAGCGGGAGGGCCGAGTTCTTC. Its translation: CASSPRTSGRAEFF.